This T cell receptor (beta chain) originates from a study of technical replicates of blood from several donors. Repertoires were generated with immunoSEQ multiplex PCR, while TCRdb's copy carries only in-frame clones and drops some. The table has about 66,000 clones, approximately 90% seen once. V lost 5 bases, J lost 3 bases, and 14 bases lay in between. Germline V lookup: CDR1 SGHTA, CDR2 FQGNSA. There are 15 residues in the CDR3. Material for sequencing was PBMCs. This receptor was taken from a human donor in good health. Some clones in this sample may be carry-over from other donors' samples. The chain couples TRBV7-2 to TRBJ2-1, with D possibly being TRBD1 (5 bases). Here the CDR3 DNA reads TGTGCCAGCAGCCAAAACCCCGACAGCTACAATGAGCAGTTCTTC. Residues: CASSQNPDSYNEQFF.